This T cell receptor beta chain was recorded in a study of T cells in Graves' hyperthyroidism and ophthalmopathy. This CDR3 is 12 amino acids long. Trimming took off 6 bases at V and 6 bases at J, with 9 bases between the two ends. This clonotype was counted ten times or more. RNA transcripts were the template for amplifying TCR beta CDR3 regions. TCR CDR3 regions were first amplified by RT-PCR with HTBI primers. TCRdb itself ran the multiplex PCR reads through MiXCR, one entry per CDR3 protein. The repertoire includes roughly 240,000 distinct CDR3 sequences, about 16% of them detected once, and 28% sits in the top ten.

Sequenced input: blood. The chain is built from TRBV12-3 or TRBV12-4 and TRBJ1-5; D is unclear. This receptor was taken from a woman aged 18-29 years with Graves' ophthalmopathy. The chain's CDR3 is CASSNDIQPQHF. CDR3 bases: TGTGCCAGCAGCAACGACATTCAGCCCCAGCATTTT.